The 5 T cell receptor beta chains listed next were all sequenced from one sample in a study of graft-versus-host responses after intestinal transplantation. Assay used: immunoSEQ multiplex PCR; TCRdb lists only in-frame clones, some missing. The table records some 66,000 clones, around 90% of them present only once. Tissue processing of the graft released intraepithelial and lamina propria lymphocytes from it. Sample: ileum tissue, taken roughly 390 days after transplant. The receptors were sampled from a human patient who received an intestinal transplant, so some T cells may come from the graft donor.

The CDR3 DNA is TGCACCAGCAGCCAAGAGAGGCAGGAGTACACCATATATTTT. Protein sequence: CTSSQERQEYTIYF. The rearrangement links TRBV1 to TRBJ1-3. TRBV1 is deemed a pseudogene. This CDR3 is built from 14 residues.

The chain employs TRBV29-1 and TRBJ2-7, with a weak D call TRBD2 (6 bases). In germline, CDR1 is SQVTM, CDR2 ANQGSEA. V was trimmed by 7 bases and J by 0 bases, leaving 16 bases between them. The CDR3 loop spans 14 amino acids. The CDR3 is CSALPLGLSYEQYF. The CDR3 DNA follows: TGCAGCGCCCTACCCCTGGGACTCTCCTACGAGCAGTACTTC.

The chain joins TRBV13 to TRBJ2-7; 12 bases agree with TRBD2. V trimming: 5 bases; J trimming: 2 bases; junction bases outside the gene matches: 7. The germline V gene has CDR1 PRHDT and CDR2 FYEKMQ (reference sequence). CDR3 length: 16 residues. The CDR3 region has the DNA TGTGCCAGCAGCACCCTCTCTAGCGGGAGGGCCTACGAGCAGTACTTC. It specifies CASSTLSSGRAYEQYF.

This chain links TRBV18 with TRBJ2-7; 7 positions match TRBD1. Germline CDR1 KGHSH, CDR2 LQKENI. J lost 4 bases, V lost 4 bases, and 7 bases had no gene match. The length of the CDR3 is 14 residues. CDR3 bases: TGTGCCAGCTCACTTACAGGGGTGGCTTACGAGCAGTACTTC. Its protein product is CASSLTGVAYEQYF.

Concerning this clone: At one end, the junction sequence differs from germline, possibly due to a read error. The rearrangement uses TRBV5-5 and TRBJ1-5; D uncertain. The CDR3 has 15 residues. Germline-derived CDR1 and CDR2 are SGHKS and YYEKEE (reference sequence). DNA of the CDR3: TGTGCCAGCAGCTTGGCCGACTTTCTAACGGTTCCCCTCTTTTTT. This encodes CASSLADFLTVPLFF.